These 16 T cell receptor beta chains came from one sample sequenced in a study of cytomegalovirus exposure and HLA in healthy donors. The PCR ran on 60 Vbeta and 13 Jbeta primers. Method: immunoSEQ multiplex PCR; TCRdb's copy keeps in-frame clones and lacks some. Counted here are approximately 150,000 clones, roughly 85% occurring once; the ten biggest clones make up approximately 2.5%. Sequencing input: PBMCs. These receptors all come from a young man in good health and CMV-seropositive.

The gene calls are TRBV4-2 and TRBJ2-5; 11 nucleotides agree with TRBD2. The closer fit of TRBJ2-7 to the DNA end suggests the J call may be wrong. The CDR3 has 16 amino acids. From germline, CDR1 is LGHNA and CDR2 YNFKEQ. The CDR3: CASRPGLLAGENEQYF. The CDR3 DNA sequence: TGTGCCAGCCGACCTGGCCTACTAGCGGGAGAGAACGAGCAGTACTTC.

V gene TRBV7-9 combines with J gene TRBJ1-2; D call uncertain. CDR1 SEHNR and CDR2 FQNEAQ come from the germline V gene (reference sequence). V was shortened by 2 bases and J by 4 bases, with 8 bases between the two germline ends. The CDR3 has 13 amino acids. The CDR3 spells CASSLTQFYGYTF. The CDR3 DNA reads TGTGCCAGCAGCTTAACACAGTTCTATGGCTACACCTTC.

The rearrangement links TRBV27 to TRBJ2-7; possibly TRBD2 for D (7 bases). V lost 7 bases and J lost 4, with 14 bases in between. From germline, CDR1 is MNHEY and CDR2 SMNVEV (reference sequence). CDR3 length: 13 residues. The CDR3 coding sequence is TGTGCCAGCAAAGGGGGGGCTAAATACGAGCAGTACTTC. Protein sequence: CASKGGAKYEQYF.

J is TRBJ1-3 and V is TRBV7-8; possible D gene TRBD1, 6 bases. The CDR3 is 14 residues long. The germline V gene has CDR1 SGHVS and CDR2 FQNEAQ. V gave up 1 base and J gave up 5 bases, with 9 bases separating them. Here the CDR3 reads CASSLVRGRNTIYF. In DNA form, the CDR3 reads TGTGCCAGCAGCTTAGTTAGGGGGAGAAACACCATATATTTT.

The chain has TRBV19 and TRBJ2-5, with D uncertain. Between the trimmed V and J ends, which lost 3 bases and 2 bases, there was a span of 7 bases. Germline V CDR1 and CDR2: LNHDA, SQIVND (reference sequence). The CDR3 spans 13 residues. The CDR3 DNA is TGTGCCAGTAGTATTGAGCGACAAGAGACCCAGTACTTC. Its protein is CASSIERQETQYF. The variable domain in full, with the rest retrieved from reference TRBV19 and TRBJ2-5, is DGGITQSPKYLFRKEGQNVTLSCEQNLNHDAMYWYRQDPGQGLRLIYYSQIVNDFQKGDIAEGYSVSREKKESFPLTVTSAQKNPTAFYLCASSIERQETQYFGPGTRLLVL.

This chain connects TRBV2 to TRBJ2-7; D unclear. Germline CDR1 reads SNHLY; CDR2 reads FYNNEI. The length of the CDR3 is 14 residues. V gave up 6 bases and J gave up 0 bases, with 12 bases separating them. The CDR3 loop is CASRASRSSYEQYF. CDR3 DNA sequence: TGTGCCAGCAGGGCGTCAAGGAGCTCCTACGAGCAGTACTTC.

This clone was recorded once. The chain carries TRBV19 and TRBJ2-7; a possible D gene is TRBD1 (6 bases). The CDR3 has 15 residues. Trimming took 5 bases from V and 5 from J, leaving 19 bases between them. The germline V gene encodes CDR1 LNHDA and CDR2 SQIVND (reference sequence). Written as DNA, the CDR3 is TGTGCCAGTAGTCCTCTCCTGGGGGCGAAGAACGAGCAGTACTTC. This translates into CASSPLLGAKNEQYF.

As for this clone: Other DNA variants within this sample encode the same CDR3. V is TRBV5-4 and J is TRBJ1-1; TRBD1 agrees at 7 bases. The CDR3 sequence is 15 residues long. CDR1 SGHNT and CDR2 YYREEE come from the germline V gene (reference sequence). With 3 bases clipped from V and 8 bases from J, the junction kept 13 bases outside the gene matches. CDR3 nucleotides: TGTGCCAGCAGCTCCCAGGCCTCGGACAGGATGGAAGCTTTCTTT. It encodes CASSSQASDRMEAFF.

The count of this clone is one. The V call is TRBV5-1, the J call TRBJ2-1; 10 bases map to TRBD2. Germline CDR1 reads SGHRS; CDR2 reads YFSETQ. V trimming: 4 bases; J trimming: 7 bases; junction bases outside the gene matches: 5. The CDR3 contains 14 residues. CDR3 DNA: TGCGCCAGCAGCCTAGCGGGAGTGTATAATGAGCAGTTCTTC. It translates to CASSLAGVYNEQFF.

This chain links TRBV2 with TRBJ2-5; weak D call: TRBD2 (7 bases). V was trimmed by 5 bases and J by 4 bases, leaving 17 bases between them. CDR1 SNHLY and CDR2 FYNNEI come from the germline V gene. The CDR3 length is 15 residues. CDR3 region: CASSTPRGARETQYF. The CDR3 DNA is TGTGCCAGCAGTACCCCTCGGGGGGCCAGAGAGACCCAGTACTTC.

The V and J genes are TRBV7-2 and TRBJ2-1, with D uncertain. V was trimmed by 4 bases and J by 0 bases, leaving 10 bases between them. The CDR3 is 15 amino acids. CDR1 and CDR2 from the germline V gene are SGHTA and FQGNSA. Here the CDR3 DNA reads TGTGCCAGCAGCTCGTCGCGGAGCTCCTACAATGAGCAGTTCTTC. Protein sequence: CASSSSRSSYNEQFF. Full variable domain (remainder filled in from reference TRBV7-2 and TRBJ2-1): GAGVSQSPSNKVTEKGKDVELRCDPISGHTALYWYRQSLGQGLEFLIYFQGNSAPDKSGLPSDRFSAERTGGSVSTLTIQRTQQEDSAVYLCASSSSRSSYNEQFFGPGTRLTVL.

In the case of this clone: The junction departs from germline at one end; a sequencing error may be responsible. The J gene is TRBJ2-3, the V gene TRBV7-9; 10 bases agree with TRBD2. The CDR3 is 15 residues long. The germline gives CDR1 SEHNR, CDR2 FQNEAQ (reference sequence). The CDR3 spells CAGSLAGGGADTQYF. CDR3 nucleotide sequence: TGTGCCGGCAGCTTAGCGGGAGGAGGGGCAGATACGCAGTATTTT.

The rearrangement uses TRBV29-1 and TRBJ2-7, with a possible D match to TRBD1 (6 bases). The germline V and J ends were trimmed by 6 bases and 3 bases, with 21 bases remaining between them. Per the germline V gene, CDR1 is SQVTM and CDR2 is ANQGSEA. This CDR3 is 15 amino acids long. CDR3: CSVRSTGMPDYEQYF. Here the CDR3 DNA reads TGCAGCGTCCGTAGTACAGGGATGCCCGACTACGAGCAGTACTTC.

The CDR3 nucleotides read TGCGCCAGCAGCCAATTATTGGGGAGTTCGGGGACCCAGTACTTC. As protein: CASSQLLGSSGTQYF. The J gene is TRBJ2-5, the V gene TRBV4-1, with D perhaps TRBD2 (5 bases). Germline assignment: CDR1 MGHRA and CDR2 YSYEKL. This CDR3 is built from 15 residues. V lost 2 bases and J lost 7, with 17 bases in between.

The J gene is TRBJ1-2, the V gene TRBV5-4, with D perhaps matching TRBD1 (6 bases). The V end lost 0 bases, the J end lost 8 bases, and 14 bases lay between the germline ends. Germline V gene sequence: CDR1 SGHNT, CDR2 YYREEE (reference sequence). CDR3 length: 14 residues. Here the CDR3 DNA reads TGTGCCAGCAGCTTGGATCAGGGGCATCTAGGCTACACCTTC. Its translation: CASSLDQGHLGYTF.

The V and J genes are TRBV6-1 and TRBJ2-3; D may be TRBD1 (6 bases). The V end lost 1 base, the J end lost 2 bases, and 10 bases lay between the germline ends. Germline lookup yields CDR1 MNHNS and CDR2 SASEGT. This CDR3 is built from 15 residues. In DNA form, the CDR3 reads TGTGCCAGCAGTGAAGTGGCAGGGGCCACAGATACGCAGTATTTT. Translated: CASSEVAGATDTQYF.